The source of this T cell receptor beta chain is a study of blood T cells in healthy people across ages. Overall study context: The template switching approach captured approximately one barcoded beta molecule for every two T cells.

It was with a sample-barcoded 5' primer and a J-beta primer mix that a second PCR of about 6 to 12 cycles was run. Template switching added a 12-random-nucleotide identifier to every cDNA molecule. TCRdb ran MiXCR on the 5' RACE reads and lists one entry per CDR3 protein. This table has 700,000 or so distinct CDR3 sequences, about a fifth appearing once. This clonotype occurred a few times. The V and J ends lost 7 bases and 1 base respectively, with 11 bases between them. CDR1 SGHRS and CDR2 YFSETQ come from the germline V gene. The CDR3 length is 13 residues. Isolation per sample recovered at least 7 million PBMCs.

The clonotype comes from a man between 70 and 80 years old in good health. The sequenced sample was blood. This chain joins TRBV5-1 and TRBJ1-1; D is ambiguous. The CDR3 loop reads CASSDTGNTEAFF. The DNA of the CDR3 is TGCGCCAGCTCCGACACGGGGAACACTGAAGCTTTCTTT.